This is a list of T cell receptor beta chains from one sample in a study of T cells in Graves' hyperthyroidism and ophthalmopathy. TCRdb re-derived calls from the multiplex PCR reads in MiXCR, one entry per CDR3 protein. The data hold 200,000 to 250,000 distinct CDR3 sequences, with more than 15% observed a single time. What was sequenced was blood. The receptors shown here come from a middle-aged man with Graves' hyperthyroidism. Each CDR3 is given with its conserved first and last residue. D genes are given only for firm matches. Clone size is given for some rows only: seen once, a few or many times, or a class if the clone is expanded.

size,V,J,D,CDR3,DNA
few,TRBV15,TRBJ2-5,-,CATSLGIGAQETQYF,TGTGCCACCAGTCTAGGGATTGGGGCCCAAGAGACCCAGTACTTC
few,TRBV4-1,TRBJ1-1,-,CASSQEGSAEAFF,TGCGCCAGCAGCCAAGAGGGTTCCGCTGAAGCTTTCTTT
-,TRBV19,TRBJ2-2,-,CASSIEGGWGELFF,TGTGCCAGTAGTATAGAGGGAGGATGGGGGGAGCTGTTTTTT
-,TRBV7-9,TRBJ1-2,-,CASSKNGDGYTF,TGTGCCAGCAGCAAGAACGGGGATGGCTACACCTTC
-,TRBV7-2,TRBJ2-7,TRBD2,CASSYWTSGSKSQYF,TGTGCCAGCAGCTATTGGACTAGCGGGAGTAAGTCGCAGTACTTC
many,TRBV12-3/TRBV12-4,TRBJ2-7,TRBD2,CASSSGRVYEQYF,TGTGCCAGCAGTAGCGGGAGGGTATACGAGCAGTACTTC
many,TRBV11-2,TRBJ2-2,-,CASRTGRRNTGELFF,TGTGCCAGCAGAACTGGACGTAGAAACACCGGGGAGCTGTTTTTT
many,TRBV12-3/TRBV12-4,TRBJ1-3,-,CASSSSPGTRWGNTIYF,TGTGCCAGCAGTTCCTCTCCTGGGACCAGATGGGGAAACACCATATATTTT
-,TRBV6-2/TRBV6-3,TRBJ2-1,TRBD2,CASSGSPGGRSYNEQFF,TGTGCCAGCAGTGGTTCCCCCGGGGGGAGGTCCTACAATGAGCAGTTCTTC
-,TRBV20-1,TRBJ2-4,-,CSARDSRDPKDIQYF,TGCAGTGCTAGAGACTCTAGGGACCCCAAGGACATTCAGTACTTC
many,TRBV27,TRBJ2-5,-,CASSLFRGVQETQYF,TGTGCCAGCAGTTTATTCCGGGGAGTTCAAGAGACCCAGTACTTC
few,TRBV5-5,TRBJ2-7,-,CASSRRDEAYEQYF,TGTGCCAGCAGCCGCCGGGACGAGGCCTACGAGCAGTACTTC
-,TRBV28,TRBJ2-7,-,CASSPSQGLYEQYF,TGTGCCAGCAGTCCAAGTCAAGGGCTCTACGAGCAGTACTTC
many,TRBV18,TRBJ1-2,TRBD1,CASSPGGETGTGGYTF,TGTGCCAGCTCACCAGGGGGAGAGACAGGGACAGGGGGCTACACCTTC
once,TRBV7-7,TRBJ2-7,-,CASSPAGVEQYF,TGTGCTAGCAGTCCCGCAGGGGTCGAGCAGTACTTC
few,TRBV20-1,TRBJ2-7,-,CSGFRGGNEQYF,TGCAGTGGTTTTAGGGGTGGAAACGAGCAGTACTTC
-,TRBV10-1,TRBJ2-7,TRBD2,CASSRGLAAYEQYF,TGCGCCAGCAGTCGCGGACTAGCGGCCTACGAGCAGTACTTC
-,TRBV7-2,TRBJ1-2,-,CASSPASSLNYGYTF,TGTGCCAGCAGCCCCGCCAGTTCTCTTAACTATGGCTACACCTTC
-,TRBV6-2/TRBV6-3,TRBJ2-5,-,CASRLYHPQETQYF,TGTGCCAGCAGACTCTACCACCCCCAAGAGACCCAGTACTTC
-,TRBV7-2,TRBJ2-7,-,CASSTDYGVALAYEQYF,TGTGCCAGCAGCACGGACTATGGGGTAGCACTCGCCTACGAGCAGTACTTC
many,TRBV5-1,TRBJ2-2,-,CASSLGSDNTGELFF,TGCGCCAGCAGCTTGGGCAGCGATAACACCGGGGAGCTGTTTTTT
many,TRBV24-1,TRBJ2-2,TRBD2,CATSDLPGLATNTGELFF,TGTGCCACCAGTGATTTGCCGGGACTAGCGACGAACACCGGGGAGCTGTTTTTT
many,TRBV28,TRBJ1-5,-,CASSSIGQSNQPQHF,TGTGCCAGCAGTTCCATTGGACAAAGCAATCAGCCCCAGCATTTT
-,TRBV20-1,TRBJ2-5,-,CSATTGTPGMTQYF,TGCAGTGCGACTACCGGGACCCCCGGGATGACCCAGTACTTC
-,TRBV7-9,TRBJ1-4,-,CASSLVDNEKLFF,TGTGCCAGCAGCTTAGTGGATAATGAAAAACTGTTTTTT
-,TRBV19,TRBJ2-5,TRBD2,CASSTFAGGRTQYF,TGTGCCAGTAGTACTTTCGCGGGGGGGAGGACCCAGTACTTC
many,TRBV12-3/TRBV12-4,TRBJ2-7,TRBD2,CASSFSLPFSGRSSYEQYF,TGTGCCAGCAGTTTCTCATTACCTTTTAGCGGGAGAAGCTCCTACGAGCAGTACTTC
few,TRBV9,TRBJ2-7,TRBD2,CASSVDSGRNEQYF,TGTGCCAGCAGCGTAGACAGCGGGAGGAACGAGCAGTACTTC
few,TRBV2,TRBJ2-7,-,CASNRDNNYEQYF,TGTGCCAGCAACAGAGACAACAACTACGAGCAGTACTTC
many,TRBV24-1,TRBJ1-2,-,CATSDGGRDYGYTF,TGTGCCACCAGTGATGGAGGCAGAGACTATGGCTACACCTTC
many,TRBV28,TRBJ2-7,TRBD1,CASSLRTGEEQYF,TGTGCCAGCAGTCTAAGGACAGGGGAAGAGCAGTACTTC
-,TRBV20-1,TRBJ2-3,TRBD2,CSALLVLAGTDTQYF,TGCAGTGCTCTATTAGTTCTAGCGGGAACAGATACGCAGTATTTT
-,TRBV28,TRBJ2-7,-,CASSYKQIVRKEQYF,TGTGCCAGCAGTTACAAGCAGATAGTCCGTAAAGAGCAGTACTTC
many,TRBV7-9,TRBJ2-7,-,CASSLQSSYEQYF,TGTGCCAGCAGCTTACAGTCCTCCTACGAGCAGTACTTC
-,TRBV6-1,TRBJ2-7,-,CASSVRQDYEQYF,TGTGCCAGCAGTGTCCGACAGGACTACGAGCAGTACTTC
many,TRBV10-3,TRBJ1-5,-,CAISESGGETQPQHF,TGTGCCATCAGTGAGTCTGGGGGGGAAACTCAGCCCCAGCATTTT
-,TRBV6-2/TRBV6-3,TRBJ2-5,TRBD2,CASINGGLAGETQYF,TGTGCCAGCATCAATGGGGGACTAGCGGGAGAGACCCAGTACTTC
-,TRBV29-1,TRBJ2-3,TRBD2,CSVGASGRADTQYF,TGCAGCGTTGGGGCTAGCGGGAGGGCAGATACGCAGTATTTT
few,TRBV6-1,TRBJ1-1,-,CASSLPDGEAFF,TGTGCCAGCAGTCTACCGGACGGTGAAGCTTTCTTT
-,TRBV5-1,TRBJ2-3,TRBD2,CASRRGLAGNTDTQYF,TGCGCCAGCAGAAGGGGACTAGCGGGCAACACAGATACGCAGTATTTT